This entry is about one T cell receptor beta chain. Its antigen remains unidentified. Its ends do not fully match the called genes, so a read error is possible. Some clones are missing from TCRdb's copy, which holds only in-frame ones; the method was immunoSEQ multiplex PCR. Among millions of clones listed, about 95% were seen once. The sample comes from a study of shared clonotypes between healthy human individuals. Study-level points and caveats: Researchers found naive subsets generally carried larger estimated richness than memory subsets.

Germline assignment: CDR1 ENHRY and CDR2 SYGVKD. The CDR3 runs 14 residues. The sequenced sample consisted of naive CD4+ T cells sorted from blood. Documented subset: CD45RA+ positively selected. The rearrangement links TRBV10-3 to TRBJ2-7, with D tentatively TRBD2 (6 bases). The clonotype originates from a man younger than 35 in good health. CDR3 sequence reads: CASSYSTRAGEQYF. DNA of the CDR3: TGTGCCAGCAGTTACTCGACCAGGGCGGGGGAGCAGTACTTC.